This TCR beta chain was captured by sequencing in a study of T cells expressing NK-cell markers. Looking at the study overall: CD3+CD56+NKG2C+, CD3+CD56+NKG2C- and CD3+CD56-NKG2C+ T cells, once sorted, supplied the TCR beta repertoires. Study outcomes and limitations: In more than 5 donors, dominant CD3+CD56+NKG2C+ clones formed roughly 1.0-7.5% of CD8+ cells.

Of note for this clonotype: Its antigen is undetermined.

Synthesis of TCR beta cDNA relied on 5'RACE template switching carrying UMIs. TCRdb re-called the 5' RACE reads; every CDR3 protein appears as one record, without DNA. The record lists approximately 150,000 distinct CDR3 sequences, of which the ten most abundant hold roughly 12%. Germline lookup yields CDR1 SEHNR and CDR2 FQNEAQ (reference sequence). There are 14 residues in the CDR3. The genes are TRBV7-9 and TRBJ1-4; TCRdb reports TRBD1, a call that lacks DNA to check it against. Sequencing was performed on blood T cells: a sorted CD56 or NKG2C T cell subset, CD4+ or CD8+ T cells, or bulk PBMC T cells (not recorded which). The sequence derives from a man aged 18 to 35 in good health. The CDR3 region is CASSWTESNEKLFF.